The 18 T cell receptor beta chains reported below all come from one sample, sequenced in a study of cytomegalovirus exposure and HLA in healthy donors (dated by TCRdb to the late 2010s). The library was produced with the immunoSEQ multiplex PCR assay. The multiplex PCR relied on a mix of 60 forward primers for TCR Vbeta segments and 13 reverse primers for TCR Jbeta segments. Held by TCRdb, this immuneACCESS table contains in-frame sequences only and omits some clones. Under half of the omission traces to an unresolved V gene where checked; the cause of the rest is unknown. The table for this sample lists some 200,000 clones; about two thirds of them were counted only once. The leading ten clones occupy around 2.6% of the sample. Specimen: PBMCs. These receptors were collected from a man aged 35 to 55 in good health and CMV-seropositive.

The chain is built from TRBV4-1 and TRBJ2-2; D unresolved. The CDR3 has 13 amino acids. Germline CDR1 is MGHRA and CDR2 is YSYEKL. V gave up 4 bases and J gave up 4 bases, with 7 bases separating them. In nucleotides, the CDR3 is TGCGCCAGCAGCCTGACATTCACCGGGGAGCTGTTTTTT. Its protein product is CASSLTFTGELFF.

The V and J genes are TRBV28 and TRBJ2-3, with a tentative D call TRBD2 (5 bases). The germline V and J ends were trimmed by 2 bases and 2 bases, with 8 bases remaining between them. This CDR3 contains 14 residues. Germline V gene sequence: CDR1 MDHEN, CDR2 SYDVKM. CDR3 coding DNA: TGTGCCAGCAGTTTAAGAGGGCCCACAGATACGCAGTATTTT. Its protein product is CASSLRGPTDTQYF.

The chain uses TRBV19 and TRBJ2-3; D possibly corresponds to TRBD1 (6 bases). From germline, CDR1 is LNHDA and CDR2 SQIVND (reference sequence). V was shortened by 1 base and J by 4 bases, with 12 bases between the two germline ends. This CDR3 spans 15 amino acids. CDR3 DNA: TGTGCCAGTAGTATAGCCCTTGGGGGCCCAGATACGCAGTATTTT. Amino acids: CASSIALGGPDTQYF.

V is TRBV29-1 and J is TRBJ2-7; D is perhaps TRBD1 (5 bases). CDR3 length: 13 amino acids. Germline CDR1 reads SQVTM; CDR2 reads ANQGSEA. In nucleotides, the CDR3 is TGCAGTGGGGCGTCACCCGGCTCCTACGAGCAGTACTTC. It encodes CSGASPGSYEQYF.

There are a few counts of this clone. The gene calls are TRBV7-6 and TRBJ2-5, with D possibly TRBD2 on 5 matching bases. CDR1 and CDR2 (germline): SGHVS, FNYEAQ. This CDR3 has 15 residues. Trimming cost V 1 base and J 7 bases, with 16 bases left between them. CDR3 in amino acids: CASSLEGAWAGTQYF. The CDR3 DNA reads TGTGCCAGCAGCTTAGAGGGAGCGTGGGCCGGGACCCAGTACTTC.

J is TRBJ2-2 and V is TRBV6-1; a weak D match, TRBD1 (6 bases). The CDR3 extends over 17 amino acids. Trimming removed 1 base from V and 1 base from J, with 13 bases in between. CDR1 is MNHNS and CDR2 is SASEGT in the germline V gene. The CDR3 DNA follows: TGTGCCAGCAGTGAAGTAAGAAGGGGACAGAACACCGGGGAGCTGTTTTTT. Encoded protein: CASSEVRRGQNTGELFF.

The chain employs TRBV28 and TRBJ2-6; a possible D gene is TRBD1 (6 bases). Trimming cost V 2 bases and J 0 bases, with 26 bases left between them. The CDR3 is 22 amino acids. Germline CDR1 MDHEN, CDR2 SYDVKM. The CDR3 spells CASSLQVGRTGSAFSGANVLTF. The CDR3 DNA is TGTGCCAGCAGTTTACAGGTTGGGCGAACAGGGTCCGCCTTCTCTGGGGCCAACGTCCTGACTTTC.

This clone was seen once. The chain joins TRBV19 to TRBJ1-4; D is unresolved. The CDR3 is 14 residues long. Deletions cut 3 bases from V and 7 bases from J, with 12 bases between. Germline lookup yields CDR1 LNHDA and CDR2 SQIVND (reference sequence). The chain's CDR3 is CASSITPAGEKLFF. In nucleotides, the CDR3 is TGTGCCAGTAGTATTACCCCCGCCGGTGAAAAACTGTTTTTT. Using reference TRBV19 and TRBJ1-4 for the parts outside the CDR3, the full variable domain is DGGITQSPKYLFRKEGQNVTLSCEQNLNHDAMYWYRQDPGQGLRLIYYSQIVNDFQKGDIAEGYSVSREKKESFPLTVTSAQKNPTAFYLCASSITPAGEKLFFGSGTQLSVL.

The DNA of the CDR3 is TGTGCCAGCAGGGAATATAGCAATCAGCCCCAGCATTTT. Protein: CASREYSNQPQHF. The J gene is TRBJ1-5, the V gene TRBV6-1; D uncertain. Trimming left V 6 bases short and J 0 bases short, with 6 bases between. The CDR3 spans 13 residues. CDR1 and CDR2 (germline): MNHNS, SASEGT.

V usage is TRBV19 and J usage is TRBJ2-3; 7 positions match TRBD2. The CDR3 runs to 13 residues. CDR1 LNHDA and CDR2 SQIVND come from the germline V gene (reference sequence). The V segment lost 7 bases and the J segment 6 bases; nucleotides outside the gene matches: 7. The CDR3 region is CASTRSGLDTQYF. CDR3 coding DNA: TGTGCCAGTACCCGTAGCGGGTTGGATACGCAGTATTTT.

CDR3 region: CASSWDIYEQYF. CDR3 sequence (DNA): TGTGCCAGCAGCTGGGACATCTACGAGCAGTACTTC. V gene TRBV11-2 combines with J gene TRBJ2-7, with D possibly TRBD1 on 6 matching bases. This CDR3 has 12 amino acids. Trimming took 4 bases from V and 3 from J, leaving 7 bases between them. Germline CDR1 is SGHAT and CDR2 is FQNNGV.

V and J are TRBV7-2 and TRBJ1-2; D ambiguous. Germline V gene data show CDR1 as SGHTA and CDR2 as FQGNSA. V was clipped by 1 base and J by 2 bases, with 8 bases between them. The CDR3 has 14 amino acids. CDR3 sequence: CASSLGTQNYGYTF. CDR3 nucleotides: TGTGCCAGCAGCTTAGGAACACAGAACTATGGCTACACCTTC.

The chain is built from TRBV6-5 and TRBJ1-4; TRBD1 might be the D (5 bases). Germline CDR1 reads MNHEY; CDR2 reads SVGAGI. The V end lost 6 bases, the J end lost 5 bases, and 16 bases lay between the germline ends. The CDR3 extends over 15 amino acids. CDR3 coding DNA: TGTGCCAGCAGGTTATCAGGGTTAGCAAATGAAAAACTGTTTTTT. Translated, it gives CASRLSGLANEKLFF.

This clone was seen more than once but under ten times. The chain couples TRBV9 to TRBJ2-2; TRBD2 matches at 7 bases. Trimming removed 4 bases from V and 5 bases from J; junction bases left unmatched: 5. The germline V gene has CDR1 SGDLS and CDR2 YYNGEE. The CDR3 consists of 14 residues. The CDR3 region has the DNA TGTGCCAGCAGCTTAAATAGCGGGACCGGGGAGCTGTTTTTT. It specifies CASSLNSGTGELFF.

The DNA for the CDR3 is TGTGCCGTGAGGGGGGGAAACACCATATATTTT. It is translated as CAVRGGNTIYF. The chain combines TRBV28 with TRBJ1-3, with D possibly matching TRBD1 (6 bases). The ends were cut back, 11 bases at V and 4 bases at J, with 9 bases in the middle. The germline CDR1 and CDR2 sequences are MDHEN and SYDVKM. This CDR3 region has 11 residues.

Here the CDR3 DNA reads TGTGCCAGCAGCTTGGTAACAGGGAGCTCCTACAATGAGCAGTTCTTC. Translating gives CASSLVTGSSYNEQFF. The chain uses TRBV5-8 and TRBJ2-1, with a possible D match to TRBD1 (6 bases). The ends were cut back, 0 bases at V and 0 bases at J, with 10 bases in the middle. The CDR3 extends over 16 amino acids. Germline loops: CDR1 SGHTS, CDR2 YDEGEE.

The chain uses TRBV9 and TRBJ1-2; 7 positions match TRBD1. Germline CDR1 reads SGDLS; CDR2 reads YYNGEE. V trimming: 2 bases; J trimming: 8 bases; junction bases outside the gene matches: 12. The CDR3 has 15 amino acids. The CDR3 region is CASSVGTARSEGYTF. CDR3 coding DNA: TGTGCCAGCAGCGTCGGGACAGCGAGATCAGAAGGCTACACCTTC.

The CDR3: CAISDRNYGYTF. DNA for the CDR3: TGTGCCATCTCCGACAGGAACTATGGCTACACCTTC. V gene TRBV10-3 combines with J gene TRBJ1-2; a weak D match, TRBD1 (6 bases). This CDR3 is 12 amino acids long. CDR1 and CDR2 (germline): ENHRY, SYGVKD. V shed 8 bases and J shed 2 bases, with 9 bases lying between them.